These 29 T cell receptor beta chains were all obtained from the same sample, sequenced in a study of cytomegalovirus exposure and HLA in healthy donors. Primers included in the PCR were 60 Vbeta and 13 Jbeta primers. The table came from immunoSEQ multiplex PCR; TCRdb's copy has only in-frame clones and leaves some out. Of 130,000 or so clones in the sample, around 77% were seen once. The sample was PBMCs. The source is a man in his forties or fifties in good health and CMV-seronegative.

This sequence joins TRBV7-9 and TRBJ2-1; 8 nucleotides align to TRBD2. Trimming took 1 base from V and 4 from J; bases not matched to a gene: 3. The CDR3 runs to 15 residues. Germline CDR1 and CDR2: SEHNR and FQNEAQ (reference sequence). CDR3 sequence: CASSLVLAVYNEQFF. The CDR3 DNA sequence: TGTGCCAGCAGCTTAGTACTAGCGGTGTACAATGAGCAGTTCTTC.

This clone was detected a few times. This chain connects TRBV5-1 to TRBJ2-1; D is ambiguous. Germline-derived CDR1 and CDR2 are SGHRS and YFSETQ. Trimming took off 4 bases at V and 10 bases at J, with 15 bases between the two ends. The CDR3 consists of 13 residues. CDR3: CASSVLTGQEQFF. As DNA, the CDR3 is TGCGCCAGCAGCGTCTTGACTGGTCAGGAGCAGTTCTTC.

The gene calls are TRBV5-5 and TRBJ2-3; no definite D call. CDR1 is SGHKS, CDR2 YYEKEE, per germline (reference sequence). The CDR3 runs to 14 residues. The germline V and J ends were trimmed by 0 bases and 0 bases, with 5 bases remaining between them. The CDR3 coding sequence is TGTGCCAGCAGCTTGGGAGCTAGCACAGATACGCAGTATTTT. Residues: CASSLGASTDTQYF.

This clone was seen only once. This chain links TRBV11-2 with TRBJ2-1; TRBD2 matches at 13 bases. CDR1 SGHAT and CDR2 FQNNGV come from the germline V gene. Trimming cost V 5 bases and J 9 bases; bases outside gene matches: 7. The CDR3 totals 15 residues. The CDR3 DNA sequence: TGTGCCAGCAGCCTACGGACTAGCGGGAGCAGTGAGCAGTTCTTC. It specifies CASSLRTSGSSEQFF.

The DNA of the CDR3 is TGTGCCAGCAGTGACGCGAGGTCGGGGCTAGCGGGGACAGATACGCAGTATTTT. As protein: CASSDARSGLAGTDTQYF. The chain joins TRBV25-1 to TRBJ2-3; TRBD2 agrees at 9 bases. The CDR3 has 18 amino acids. With 3 bases clipped from V and 3 bases from J, the junction kept 13 bases outside the gene matches. CDR1 is MGHDK, CDR2 SYGVNS, per germline.

The J gene is TRBJ1-2, the V gene TRBV21-1. TRBV21-1 is a known pseudogene. The CDR3 covers 16 residues. CDR3 residues: CASSHRDRGVNYGYTF. The CDR3 region has the DNA TGTGCCAGCAGCCACCGGGACCGGGGGGTTAACTATGGCTACACCTTC.

This rearrangement joins TRBV2 to TRBJ2-5; D is possibly TRBD2 (5 bases). Germline lookup yields CDR1 SNHLY and CDR2 FYNNEI. V lost 6 bases, J lost 0 bases, and 11 bases lay in between. CDR3 size: 14 residues. CDR3 loop: CASSRAANQETQYF. CDR3 in DNA: TGTGCCAGCAGCAGAGCGGCCAACCAAGAGACCCAGTACTTC.

This chain joins TRBV25-1 and TRBJ1-1; D remains unclear. Germline assignment: CDR1 MGHDK and CDR2 SYGVNS. The V and J ends lost 1 base and 0 bases respectively, with 6 bases between them. The CDR3 sequence is 14 residues long. The CDR3 region has the DNA TGTGCCAGCAGTGAATTTGGAGTGAACACTGAAGCTTTCTTT. Amino acids: CASSEFGVNTEAFF.

This clone occurred a few times. This chain uses TRBV4-1 with TRBJ2-7, with TRBD2 matching over 9 bases. The CDR3 spans 16 residues. The germline CDR1 and CDR2 sequences are MGHRA and YSYEKL. Germline trimming cut 0 bases from V and 6 bases from J; bases unmatched to any gene: 9. The CDR3, as DNA: TGCGCCAGCAGCCAAGATCTTCTAGCGGGATTTGGCGAGCAGTACTTC. Translation: CASSQDLLAGFGEQYF.

J is TRBJ2-5 and V is TRBV19, with 7 nucleotides matching TRBD2. Germline trimming cut 5 bases from V and 1 base from J; bases unmatched to any gene: 10. Germline V gives CDR1 LNHDA, CDR2 SQIVND (reference sequence). The CDR3 runs to 16 residues. The CDR3 sequence is CASSYSLAEVQETQYF. In nucleotides, the CDR3 is TGTGCCAGTAGTTATTCCCTAGCGGAAGTCCAAGAGACCCAGTACTTC.

The chain couples TRBV10-3 to TRBJ2-1, with TRBD1 matching over 11 bases. Trimming removed 6 bases from V and 10 bases from J; junction bases left unmatched: 5. CDR1 is ENHRY and CDR2 is SYGVKD in the germline V gene. CDR3 length: 13 amino acids. In DNA form, the CDR3 reads TGTGCCATCAGCGGGACAGGGGGTGGAGAGCAGTTCTTC. Translation gives CAISGTGGGEQFF.

V usage is TRBV5-1 and J usage is TRBJ2-6; 7 nucleotides agree with TRBD1. J lost 0 bases, V lost 2 bases, and 8 bases had no gene match. This CDR3 comprises 18 residues. Germline V gene data show CDR1 as SGHRS and CDR2 as YFSETQ. The CDR3 region has the DNA TGCGCCAGCAGCTTCCGACAGGGAGAAAGCTCTGGGGCCAACGTCCTGACTTTC. This codes for CASSFRQGESSGANVLTF.

The CDR3: CASSQGGTGANEQFF. The DNA of the CDR3 is TGTGCCAGCAGCCAAGGAGGGACAGGGGCCAATGAGCAGTTCTTC. The chain employs TRBV28 and TRBJ2-1, with 10 bases fitting TRBD1. With V trimmed by 6 bases and J by 6 bases, 8 bases remained unmatched. Germline lookup yields CDR1 MDHEN and CDR2 SYDVKM. There are 15 residues in the CDR3.

This clone rates as medium-sized. The chain is built from TRBV10-3 and TRBJ1-3; TRBD1 is a possible D gene (6 bases). The CDR3 consists of 13 residues. Germline-derived CDR1 and CDR2 are ENHRY and SYGVKD. Deletions cut 6 bases from V and 0 bases from J, with 6 bases between. CDR3 region: CAIRDSSGNTIYF. The CDR3 nucleotides read TGTGCCATCAGGGACAGCTCTGGAAACACCATATATTTT.

The rearrangement links TRBV19 to TRBJ2-2; D is uncertain. The V gene's germline CDR1 is LNHDA and CDR2 SQIVND (reference sequence). The length of the CDR3 is 14 residues. The germline V and J ends were trimmed by 3 bases and 1 base, with 6 bases remaining between them. The CDR3 loop is CASSMIENTGELFF. The CDR3 coding sequence is TGTGCCAGTAGTATGATAGAGAACACCGGGGAGCTGTTTTTT.

The chain combines TRBV10-3 with TRBJ2-1, with a weak D call TRBD1 (5 bases). Germline V gene data show CDR1 as ENHRY and CDR2 as SYGVKD. CDR3 length: 12 amino acids. The germline V and J ends were trimmed by 4 bases and 8 bases, with 9 bases remaining between them. The CDR3 region is CAISVKGDEQFF. DNA for the CDR3: TGTGCCATCAGTGTCAAAGGGGATGAGCAGTTCTTC.

The rearrangement uses TRBV29-1 and TRBJ2-1; maybe TRBD2 (7 bases). V lost 7 bases to trimming and J lost 0 bases, with 16 bases between them. CDR3 length: 15 amino acids. Germline V lookup: CDR1 SQVTM, CDR2 ANQGSEA. The CDR3 DNA reads TGCAGCGGAAGGGGCGGGGGCCTCTCCTACAATGAGCAGTTCTTC. Amino acid sequence: CSGRGGGLSYNEQFF.

The chain couples TRBV23-1 to TRBJ2-7; 9 nucleotides agree with TRBD2. TRBV23-1 is an ORF; its function is uncertain. The CDR3 runs 20 residues. Trimming cost V 5 bases and J 3 bases; bases outside gene matches: 23. The CDR3 is CASSIRDRVSCSGSFYEQYF. In nucleotides, the CDR3 is TGCGCCAGCAGTATCCGGGACAGAGTCTCTTGTAGCGGGAGTTTCTACGAGCAGTACTTC.

The J gene is TRBJ1-2, the V gene TRBV19, with 9 bases identical to TRBD1. Germline V gives CDR1 LNHDA, CDR2 SQIVND (reference sequence). With V trimmed by 4 bases and J by 1 base, 4 bases remained unmatched. This CDR3 contains 15 residues. CDR3 sequence reads: CASSTGTGINYGYTF. In DNA, the CDR3 is TGTGCCAGTAGTACTGGGACAGGGATTAACTATGGCTACACCTTC.

V gene TRBV28 combines with J gene TRBJ2-3; D gene uncertain. CDR1 and CDR2 from the germline V gene are MDHEN and SYDVKM. V was clipped by 10 bases and J by 3 bases, with 11 bases between them. The CDR3 has 12 amino acids. CDR3 loop: CATQTPTDTQYF. CDR3 coding DNA: TGTGCCACCCAAACACCGACAGATACGCAGTATTTT.

V and J are TRBV18 and TRBJ2-5; 14 bases match TRBD2. Per germline, CDR1 KGHSH and CDR2 LQKENI. The CDR3 covers 16 residues. After removal of 6 bases from V and 5 bases from J, the junction contained 8 bases not matched to a gene. CDR3 nucleotide sequence: TGTGCCAGCTCGCCCGGGACTAGCGGGAGCGGGGAGACCCAGTACTTC. It yields the protein CASSPGTSGSGETQYF.

This clone was counted a single time. This chain links TRBV11-2 with TRBJ2-3, with 7 bases fitting TRBD2. The length of the CDR3 is 16 residues. Per the germline V gene, CDR1 is SGHAT and CDR2 is FQNNGV. Trimming at V came to 8 bases and at J to 4 bases, leaving 15 bases not matched to a gene. For the CDR3, the DNA is TGTGCCAGCGCCTCCCTGGCGGGAGTTCTCTCAGATACGCAGTATTTT. Translated, it gives CASASLAGVLSDTQYF.

This clone occurred once. The rearrangement uses TRBV6-1 and TRBJ2-1; a possible D gene is TRBD2 (5 bases). Trimming left V 1 base short and J 6 bases short, with 7 bases between. Germline V CDR1 and CDR2: MNHNS, SASEGT. CDR3 size: 13 residues. CDR3 sequence (DNA): TGTGCCAGCAGTGAAGGGACTGTCAATGAGCAGTTCTTC. Its translation is CASSEGTVNEQFF.

This sequence joins TRBV10-1 and TRBJ1-4; 7 nucleotides line up with TRBD1. This CDR3 spans 14 amino acids. CDR1 and CDR2 from the germline V gene are WNHNN and SYGVQD (reference sequence). Germline trimming cut 8 bases from V and 4 bases from J; bases unmatched to any gene: 7. The CDR3 bases are TGCGCCAGCGGAACCGGGACAGATAATGAAAAACTGTTTTTT. This codes for CASGTGTDNEKLFF.

The gene calls are TRBV5-1 and TRBJ2-3, with 9 bases fitting TRBD1. Germline V CDR1 and CDR2: SGHRS, YFSETQ. The V segment lost 4 bases and the J segment 3 bases; nucleotides outside the gene matches: 6. The CDR3 contains 15 residues. CDR3 region: CASSPTGGETDTQYF. Here the CDR3 DNA reads TGCGCCAGCAGCCCAACAGGGGGCGAGACAGATACGCAGTATTTT.

Written as DNA, the CDR3 is TGTGCCAGCAGTGATCGGTCCCTCCTCGCCAATGAGCAGTTCTTC. Its translation is CASSDRSLLANEQFF. This rearrangement joins TRBV6-1 to TRBJ2-1, with no clear D. The V gene's germline CDR1 is MNHNS and CDR2 SASEGT. The germline V and J ends were trimmed by 3 bases and 6 bases, with 15 bases remaining between them. The CDR3 runs 15 residues.

This rearrangement joins TRBV19 to TRBJ1-5, with 8 bases aligning to TRBD1. The CDR3 is 14 residues long. The V and J ends lost 8 bases and 6 bases, in that order; junction bases with no gene match: 9. Germline loops: CDR1 LNHDA, CDR2 SQIVND (reference sequence). The chain's CDR3 is CASQTGTGGQPQHF. The CDR3 coding sequence is TGTGCCAGTCAAACCGGGACAGGTGGTCAGCCCCAGCATTTT.

The chain employs TRBV19 and TRBJ2-1; D is uncertain. V was cut by 6 bases and J by 3 bases, with 18 bases left in between. CDR1 and CDR2 from the germline V gene are LNHDA and SQIVND (reference sequence). The CDR3 length is 16 residues. CDR3 nucleotides: TGTGCCAGTAGAGCTGGAGCCTCGAGAAGCTACAATGAGCAGTTCTTC. Amino acids: CASRAGASRSYNEQFF.

This chain links TRBV5-6 with TRBJ2-7; 9 positions agree with TRBD1. Germline loops: CDR1 SGHDT, CDR2 YYEEEE. V was pared by 2 bases and J by 2 bases, with 5 bases of the junction left unmatched. The CDR3 spans 15 residues. CDR3 region: CASSLRGTGPYEQYF. The CDR3 DNA reads TGTGCCAGCAGCTTACGAGGGACAGGGCCCTACGAGCAGTACTTC.